These 5 T cell receptor beta chains were all obtained from the same sample, sequenced in a study of control samples from healthy donors and cancer patients. Profiling relied on immunoSEQ multiplex PCR, and the TCRdb table lists in-frame clones only, not all of them. The sample has about 73,000 clones, roughly 90% seen once. The sequenced material came from blood. The receptors stem from a woman between 50 and 59 years old in good health.

The V and J genes are TRBV4-1 and TRBJ1-1; D gene unclear. Germline V CDR1 and CDR2: MGHRA, YSYEKL. The ends were cut back, 1 base at V and 3 bases at J, with 9 bases in the middle. The CDR3 runs 14 residues. The CDR3 spells CASSQAGMYTEAFF. In nucleotides, the CDR3 is TGCGCCAGCAGCCAAGCTGGGATGTACACTGAAGCTTTCTTT.

The chain links TRBV11-1 to TRBJ1-1; the D gene is possibly TRBD1 (6 bases). The germline V gene encodes CDR1 SGHAT and CDR2 FQDESV (reference sequence). Trimming stripped 3 bases from V and 5 bases from J, with 7 bases between. CDR3 length: 12 amino acids. The CDR3 bases are TGTGCCAGCAGCTTCGGACAGACTGAAGCTTTCTTT. Encoded protein: CASSFGQTEAFF.

This clone was observed a handful of times. This chain joins TRBV9 and TRBJ2-3; the D is unclear. CDR1 and CDR2 from the germline V gene are SGDLS and YYNGEE. The CDR3 covers 12 residues. The V gene lost 3 bases and the J gene lost 3 bases, with 5 bases spanning the gap. The CDR3 spells CASSAMTDTQYF. The CDR3 DNA reads TGTGCCAGCAGCGCGATGACAGATACGCAGTATTTT.

The chain's CDR3 is CASSPAYEQYF. The CDR3 DNA sequence: TGTGCCAGCAGCCCAGCCTACGAGCAGTACTTC. V and J are TRBV7-2 and TRBJ2-7, with D uncertain. Trimming pared 5 bases from V and 2 bases from J, leaving 4 bases between. Germline V gene lookup returns CDR1 SGHTA and CDR2 FQGNSA. This CDR3 region has 11 residues. Using reference TRBV7-2 and TRBJ2-7 for the parts outside the CDR3, the full variable domain is GAGVSQSPSNKVTEKGKDVELRCDPISGHTALYWYRQSLGQGLEFLIYFQGNSAPDKSGLPSDRFSAERTGGSVSTLTIQRTQQEDSAVYLCASSPAYEQYFGPGTRLTVT.

The chain has TRBV15 and TRBJ1-3; no definite D call. Per germline, CDR1 LNHNV and CDR2 YYDKDF (reference sequence). V lost 0 bases and J 5 bases, leaving 2 bases between the germline ends. The CDR3 runs 12 residues. The CDR3 coding sequence is TGTGCCACCAGCAGAGATCGAAACACCATATATTTT. It encodes CATSRDRNTIYF. Full variable domain (rest looked up from reference TRBV15 and TRBJ1-3): DAMVIQNPRYQVTQFGKPVTLSCSQTLNHNVMYWYQQKSSQAPKLLFHYYDKDFNNEADTPDNFQSRRPNTSFCFLDIRSPGLGDTAMYLCATSRDRNTIYFGEGSWLTVV.